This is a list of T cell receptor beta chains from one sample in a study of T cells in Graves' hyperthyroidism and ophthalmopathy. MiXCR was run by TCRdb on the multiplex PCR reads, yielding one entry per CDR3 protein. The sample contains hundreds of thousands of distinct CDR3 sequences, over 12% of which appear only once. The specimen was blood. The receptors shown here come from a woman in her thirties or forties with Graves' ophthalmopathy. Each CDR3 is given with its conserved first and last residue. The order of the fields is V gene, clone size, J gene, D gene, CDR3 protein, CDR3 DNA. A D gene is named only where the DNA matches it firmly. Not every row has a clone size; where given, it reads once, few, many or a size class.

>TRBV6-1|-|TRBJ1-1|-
CASSEITETEAFF
TGTGCCAGCAGTGAAATTACGGAAACTGAAGCTTTCTTT
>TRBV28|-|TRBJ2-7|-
CASRAWTANYEQYF
TGTGCCAGCAGGGCTTGGACGGCCAACTACGAGCAGTACTTC
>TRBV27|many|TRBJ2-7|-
CASSLIGSGTYEQYF
TGTGCCAGCAGTTTAATCGGCAGCGGAACCTACGAGCAGTACTTC
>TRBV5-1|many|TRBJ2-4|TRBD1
CASSPGQGQLAKNIQYF
TGCGCCAGCAGCCCGGGACAGGGACAACTAGCCAAAAACATTCAGTACTTC
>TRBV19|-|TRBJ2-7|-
CASSRTAPYEQYF
TGTGCCAGTAGTAGGACGGCTCCCTACGAGCAGTACTTC
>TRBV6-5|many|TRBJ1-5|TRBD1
CASRGQVSGQPQHF
TGTGCCAGCAGGGGACAGGTTTCGGGTCAGCCCCAGCATTTT
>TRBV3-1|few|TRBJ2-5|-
CASSQAHLQETQYF
TGTGCCAGCAGCCAAGCACACCTCCAAGAGACCCAGTACTTC
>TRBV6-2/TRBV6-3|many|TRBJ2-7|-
CASTSTGYTEQYF
TGTGCCAGCACCTCGACAGGATACACAGAGCAGTACTTC
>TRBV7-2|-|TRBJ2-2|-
CASSLALGGTGTGELFF
TGTGCCAGCAGCTTAGCCCTTGGCGGGACGGGCACCGGGGAGCTGTTTTTT
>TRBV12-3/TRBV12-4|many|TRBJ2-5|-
CASSSSVAETQYF
TGTGCCAGCAGTTCGAGTGTTGCGGAGACCCAGTACTTC
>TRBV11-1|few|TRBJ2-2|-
CASSRTGMAHTGELFF
TGTGCCAGCAGCCGGACCGGTATGGCCCACACCGGGGAGCTGTTTTTT
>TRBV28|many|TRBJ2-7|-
CASRTSGTLSYEQYF
TGTGCCAGCAGGACCTCAGGGACCCTCTCCTACGAGCAGTACTTC
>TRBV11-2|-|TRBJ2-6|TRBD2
CASSSLAGVGANVLTF
TGTGCCAGCAGCTCGTTAGCGGGAGTGGGGGCCAACGTCCTGACTTTC
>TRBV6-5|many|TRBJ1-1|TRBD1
CASSYSTGRYTEAFF
TGTGCCAGCAGTTACTCGACAGGGAGGTACACTGAAGCTTTCTTT
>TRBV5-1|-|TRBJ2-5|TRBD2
CASTGLAGDNDPQYF
TGCGCCAGCACGGGGCTTGCGGGGGATAACGACCCCCAGTACTTC
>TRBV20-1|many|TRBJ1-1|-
CSARDAWARGTEAFF
TGCAGTGCTAGAGATGCATGGGCCCGAGGCACTGAAGCTTTCTTT
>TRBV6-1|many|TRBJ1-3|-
CASKQGNSGNTIYF
TGTGCCAGCAAGCAGGGCAACTCTGGAAACACCATATATTTT
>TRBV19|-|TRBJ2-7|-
CASSMASGTYEQYF
TGTGCCAGTAGTATGGCCTCCGGGACCTACGAGCAGTACTTC
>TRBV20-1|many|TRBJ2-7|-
CSAMAGSDSYEQYF
TGCAGTGCCATGGCCGGGAGCGACTCCTACGAGCAGTACTTC
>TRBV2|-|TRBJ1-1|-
CASSDDGASGVTEAFF
TGTGCCAGCAGTGATGACGGTGCGTCCGGGGTAACTGAAGCTTTCTTT
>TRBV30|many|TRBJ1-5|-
CAWSAGPSDQPQHF
TGTGCCTGGAGTGCAGGCCCGTCGGATCAGCCCCAGCATTTT
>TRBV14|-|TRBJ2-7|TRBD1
CASSQDAGTAFSYEQYF
TGTGCCAGCAGCCAAGATGCCGGGACAGCGTTCTCCTACGAGCAGTACTTC
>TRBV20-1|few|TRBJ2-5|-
CSARPLLVAGGWETQYF
TGCAGTGCTAGACCCCTGTTGGTGGCAGGGGGGTGGGAGACCCAGTACTTC
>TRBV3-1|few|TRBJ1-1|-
CASSHGPHGAEAFF
TGTGCCAGCAGCCACGGTCCTCACGGCGCTGAAGCTTTCTTT
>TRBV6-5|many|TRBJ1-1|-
CASSSQVNTEAFF
TGTGCCAGCAGTTCCCAAGTCAACACTGAAGCTTTCTTT
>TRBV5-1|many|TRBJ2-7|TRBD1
CASSSRQGRYEQYF
TGCGCCAGCAGCTCGAGACAGGGTCGGTACGAGCAGTACTTC
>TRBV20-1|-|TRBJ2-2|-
CSARPDSGGELFF
TGCAGTGCTAGGCCGGACTCGGGCGGGGAGCTGTTTTTT
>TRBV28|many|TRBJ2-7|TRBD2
CASSTRRTSGNSYEQYF
TGTGCCAGCAGTACCCGCCGGACTAGCGGGAACTCCTACGAGCAGTACTTC
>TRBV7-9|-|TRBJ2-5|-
CASSPRDFQETQYF
TGTGCCAGCAGCCCCCGGGACTTCCAAGAGACCCAGTACTTC
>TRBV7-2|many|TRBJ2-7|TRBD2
CASSFGLAGFYEQYF
TGTGCCAGCAGCTTCGGACTAGCGGGGTTCTACGAGCAGTACTTC
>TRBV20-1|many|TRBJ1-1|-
CSARDHTGMNTEAFF
TGCAGTGCTAGAGACCATACAGGGATGAACACTGAAGCTTTCTTT
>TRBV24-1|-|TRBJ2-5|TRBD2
CATSAREGRETQYF
TGTGCCACCAGTGCCAGGGAGGGGCGCGAGACCCAGTACTTC
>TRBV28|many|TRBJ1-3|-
CASSFRTSGNTIYF
TGTGCCAGCAGTTTCCGGACCTCTGGAAACACCATATATTTT
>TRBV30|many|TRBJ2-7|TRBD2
CAWSRSGLADSYEQYF
TGTGCCTGGAGTAGGTCGGGACTAGCGGACTCCTACGAGCAGTACTTC
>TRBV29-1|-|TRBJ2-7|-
CSVVPEAGASYEQYF
TGCAGCGTTGTCCCTGAGGCGGGGGCCTCCTACGAGCAGTACTTC
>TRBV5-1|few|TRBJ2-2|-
CASGLGRINTGELFF
TGCGCCAGCGGCCTCGGAAGGATCAACACCGGGGAGCTGTTTTTT
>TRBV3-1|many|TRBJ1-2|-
CASSQDGIYGYTF
TGTGCCAGCAGCCAAGATGGGATCTATGGCTACACCTTC
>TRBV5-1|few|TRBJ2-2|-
CASSLSASGELFF
TGCGCCAGCAGCTTGTCGGCCTCCGGGGAGCTGTTTTTT
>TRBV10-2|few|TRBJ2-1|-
CASTQGPYNEQFF
TGCGCCAGCACTCAGGGTCCCTACAATGAGCAGTTCTTC
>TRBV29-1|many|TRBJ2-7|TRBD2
CSALGTSGGGTYEQYF
TGCAGCGCCCTCGGGACTAGCGGAGGGGGGACCTACGAGCAGTACTTC
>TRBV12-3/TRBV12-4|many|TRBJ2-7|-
CASSSGTASGEQYF
TGTGCCAGCAGCTCCGGGACCGCATCAGGCGAGCAGTACTTC